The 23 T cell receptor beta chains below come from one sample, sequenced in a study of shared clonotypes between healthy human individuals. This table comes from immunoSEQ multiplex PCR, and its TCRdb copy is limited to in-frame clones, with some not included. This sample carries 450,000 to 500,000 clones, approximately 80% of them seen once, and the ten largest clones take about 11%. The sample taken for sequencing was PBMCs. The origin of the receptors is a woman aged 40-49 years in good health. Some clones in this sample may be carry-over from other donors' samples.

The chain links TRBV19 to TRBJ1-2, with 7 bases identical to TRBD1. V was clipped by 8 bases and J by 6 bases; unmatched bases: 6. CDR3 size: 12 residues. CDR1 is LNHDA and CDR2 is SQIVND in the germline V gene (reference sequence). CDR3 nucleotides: TGTGCCAGTGAACGAGGGGGCCATGGCTACACCTTC. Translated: CASERGGHGYTF.

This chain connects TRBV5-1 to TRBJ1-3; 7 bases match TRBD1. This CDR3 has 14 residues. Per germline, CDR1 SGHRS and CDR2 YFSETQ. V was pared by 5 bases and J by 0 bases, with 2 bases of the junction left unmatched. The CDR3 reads CASRGTASGNTIYF. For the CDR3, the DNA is TGCGCCAGCAGGGGGACAGCCTCTGGAAACACCATATATTTT.

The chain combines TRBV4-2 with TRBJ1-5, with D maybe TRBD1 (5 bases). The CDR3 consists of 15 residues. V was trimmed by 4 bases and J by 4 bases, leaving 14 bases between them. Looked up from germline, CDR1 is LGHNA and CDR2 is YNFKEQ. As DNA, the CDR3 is TGTGCCAGCAGCCGACTCGGGGGGGGGAATCAGCCCCAGCATTTT. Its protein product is CASSRLGGGNQPQHF.

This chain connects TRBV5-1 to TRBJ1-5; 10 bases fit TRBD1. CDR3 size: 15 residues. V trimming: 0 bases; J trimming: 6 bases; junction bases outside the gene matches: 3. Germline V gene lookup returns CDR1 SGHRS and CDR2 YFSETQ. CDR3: CASSLDGQGGQPQHF. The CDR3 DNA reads TGCGCCAGCAGCTTGGACGGACAGGGGGGTCAGCCCCAGCATTTT.

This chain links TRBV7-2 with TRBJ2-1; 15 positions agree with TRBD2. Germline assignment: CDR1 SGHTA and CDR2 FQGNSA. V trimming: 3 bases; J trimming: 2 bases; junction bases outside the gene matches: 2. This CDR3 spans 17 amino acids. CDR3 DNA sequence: TGTGCCAGCAGCTTGAGGACTAGCGGGAGGGCCTACAATGAGCAGTTCTTC. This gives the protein CASSLRTSGRAYNEQFF.

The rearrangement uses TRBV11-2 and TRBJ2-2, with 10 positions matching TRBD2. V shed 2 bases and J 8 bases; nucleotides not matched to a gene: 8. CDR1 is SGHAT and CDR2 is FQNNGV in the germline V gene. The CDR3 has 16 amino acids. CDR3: CASSLSSGRVEGELFF. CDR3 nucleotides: TGTGCCAGCAGCTTATCGAGCGGGAGGGTCGAGGGGGAGCTGTTTTTT.

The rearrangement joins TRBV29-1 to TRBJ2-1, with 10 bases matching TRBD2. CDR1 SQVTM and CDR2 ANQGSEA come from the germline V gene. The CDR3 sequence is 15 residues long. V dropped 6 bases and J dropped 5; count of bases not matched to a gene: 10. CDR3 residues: CSVTKLAGPDNEQFF. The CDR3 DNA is TGCAGCGTGACCAAACTAGCGGGGCCCGACAATGAGCAGTTCTTC.

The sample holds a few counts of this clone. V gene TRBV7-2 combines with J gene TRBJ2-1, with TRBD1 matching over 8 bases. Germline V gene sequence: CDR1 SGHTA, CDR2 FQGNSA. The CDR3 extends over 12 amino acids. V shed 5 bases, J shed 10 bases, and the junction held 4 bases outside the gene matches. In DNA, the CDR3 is TGTGCCAGCAGCATCGGACAGGGCGAGCAGTTCTTC. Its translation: CASSIGQGEQFF.

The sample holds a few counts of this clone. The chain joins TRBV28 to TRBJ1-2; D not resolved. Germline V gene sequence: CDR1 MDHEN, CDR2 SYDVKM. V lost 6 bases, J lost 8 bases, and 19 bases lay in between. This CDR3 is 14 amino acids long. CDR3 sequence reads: CASRPRLAGLGYTF. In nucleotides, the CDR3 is TGTGCCAGCAGACCCCGATTGGCCGGGTTAGGCTACACCTTC.

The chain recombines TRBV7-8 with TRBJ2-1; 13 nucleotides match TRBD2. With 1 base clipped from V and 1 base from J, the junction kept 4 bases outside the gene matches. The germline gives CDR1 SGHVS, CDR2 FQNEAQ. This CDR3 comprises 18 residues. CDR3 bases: TGTGCCAGCAGCTTAGTGAGGACTAGCGGGAGTTCCTACAATGAGCAGTTCTTC. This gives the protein CASSLVRTSGSSYNEQFF.

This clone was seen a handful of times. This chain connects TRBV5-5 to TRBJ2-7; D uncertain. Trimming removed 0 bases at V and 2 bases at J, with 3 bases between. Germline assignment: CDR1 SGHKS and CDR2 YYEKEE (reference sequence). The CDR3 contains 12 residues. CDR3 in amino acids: CASSLGAYEQYF. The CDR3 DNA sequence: TGTGCCAGCAGCTTGGGCGCCTACGAGCAGTACTTC. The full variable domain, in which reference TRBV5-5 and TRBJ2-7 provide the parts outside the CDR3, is DAGVTQSPTHLIKTRGQQVTLRCSPISGHKSVSWYQQVLGQGPQFIFQYYEKEERGRGNFPDRFSARQFPNYSSELNVNALLLGDSALYLCASSLGAYEQYFGPGTRLTVT.

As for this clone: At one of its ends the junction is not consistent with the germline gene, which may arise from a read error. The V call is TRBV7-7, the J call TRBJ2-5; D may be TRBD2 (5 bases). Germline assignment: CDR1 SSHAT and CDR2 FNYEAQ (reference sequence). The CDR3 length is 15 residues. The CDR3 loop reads CASSLGFQPGETQYF. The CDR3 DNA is TGTGCTAGCAGCTTAGGATTCCAACCGGGGGAGACCCAGTACTTC.

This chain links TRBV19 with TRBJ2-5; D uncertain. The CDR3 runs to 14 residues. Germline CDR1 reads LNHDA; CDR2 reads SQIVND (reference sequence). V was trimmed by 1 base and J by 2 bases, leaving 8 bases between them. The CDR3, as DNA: TGTGCCAGTAGTATAGTGGCTGCTCAAGAGACCCAGTACTTC. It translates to CASSIVAAQETQYF.

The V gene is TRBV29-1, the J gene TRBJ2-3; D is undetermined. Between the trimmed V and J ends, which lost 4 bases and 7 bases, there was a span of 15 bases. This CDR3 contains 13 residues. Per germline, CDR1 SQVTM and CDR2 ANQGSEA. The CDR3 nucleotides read TGCAGCGTTGGCCAACATCCGTCAAATACGCAGTATTTT. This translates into CSVGQHPSNTQYF.

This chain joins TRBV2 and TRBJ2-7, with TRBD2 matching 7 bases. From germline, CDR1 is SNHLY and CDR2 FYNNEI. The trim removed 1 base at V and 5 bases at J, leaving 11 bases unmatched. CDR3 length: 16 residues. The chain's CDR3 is CASSEGLAGDDDEQYF. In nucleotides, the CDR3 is TGTGCCAGCAGTGAAGGGCTTGCGGGAGATGACGACGAGCAGTACTTC.

CDR3 DNA sequence: TGCGCCAGCAGCCAAACCGGGACTAGCGGTGCCTACAATGAGCAGTTCTTC. It yields the protein CASSQTGTSGAYNEQFF. The genes are TRBV4-1 and TRBJ2-1, with 11 bases identical to TRBD2. The CDR3 contains 17 residues. Germline CDR1 and CDR2: MGHRA and YSYEKL. J was trimmed by 2 bases and V by 2 bases; bases with no gene match: 5.

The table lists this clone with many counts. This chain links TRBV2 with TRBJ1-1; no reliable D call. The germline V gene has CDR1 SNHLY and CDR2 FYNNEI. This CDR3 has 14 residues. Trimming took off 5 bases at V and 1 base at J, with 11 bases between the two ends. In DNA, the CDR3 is TGTGCCAGCAGTCCTCGGACGGGGAACACTGAAGCTTTCTTT. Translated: CASSPRTGNTEAFF.

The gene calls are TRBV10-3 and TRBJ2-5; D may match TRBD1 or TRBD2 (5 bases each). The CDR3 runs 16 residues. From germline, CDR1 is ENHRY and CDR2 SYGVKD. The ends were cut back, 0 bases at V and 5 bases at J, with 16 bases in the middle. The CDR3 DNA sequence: TGTGCCATCAGTGAGTCTGGACGTCGAGGGGTGGAGACCCAGTACTTC. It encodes CAISESGRRGVETQYF.

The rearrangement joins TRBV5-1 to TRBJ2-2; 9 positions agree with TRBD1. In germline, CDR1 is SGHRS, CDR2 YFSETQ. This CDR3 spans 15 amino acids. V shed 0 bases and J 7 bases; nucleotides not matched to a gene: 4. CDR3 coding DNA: TGCGCCAGCAGCTTGGAACAGGGGGCGCGCGGGGAGCTGTTTTTT. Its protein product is CASSLEQGARGELFF.

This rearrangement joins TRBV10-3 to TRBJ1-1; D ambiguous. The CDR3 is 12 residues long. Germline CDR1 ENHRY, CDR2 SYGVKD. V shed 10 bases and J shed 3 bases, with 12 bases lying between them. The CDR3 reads CATREPDTEAFF. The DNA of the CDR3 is TGTGCCACGAGGGAACCCGACACTGAAGCTTTCTTT.

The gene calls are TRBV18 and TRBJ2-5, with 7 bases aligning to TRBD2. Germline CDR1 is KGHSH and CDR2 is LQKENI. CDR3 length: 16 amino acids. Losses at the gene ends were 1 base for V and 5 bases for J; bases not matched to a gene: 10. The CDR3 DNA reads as TGTGCCAGCTCACCACGGGCGGGAGCGGCAGGGGAGACCCAGTACTTC. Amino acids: CASSPRAGAAGETQYF.

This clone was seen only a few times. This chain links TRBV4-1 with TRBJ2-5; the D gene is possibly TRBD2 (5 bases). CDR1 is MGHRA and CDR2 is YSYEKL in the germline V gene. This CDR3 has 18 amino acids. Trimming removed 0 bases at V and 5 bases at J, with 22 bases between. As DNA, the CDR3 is TGCGCCAGCAGCCAAGACCCGCCCGCCGGGCGGGTCGGTGAGACCCAGTACTTC. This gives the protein CASSQDPPAGRVGETQYF.

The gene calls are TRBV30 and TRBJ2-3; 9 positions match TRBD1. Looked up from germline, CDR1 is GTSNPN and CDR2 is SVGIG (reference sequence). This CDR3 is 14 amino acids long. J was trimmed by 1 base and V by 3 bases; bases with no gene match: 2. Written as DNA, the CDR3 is TGTGCCTGGAGCAGGACAGGGGGCACAGATACGCAGTATTTT. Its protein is CAWSRTGGTDTQYF.